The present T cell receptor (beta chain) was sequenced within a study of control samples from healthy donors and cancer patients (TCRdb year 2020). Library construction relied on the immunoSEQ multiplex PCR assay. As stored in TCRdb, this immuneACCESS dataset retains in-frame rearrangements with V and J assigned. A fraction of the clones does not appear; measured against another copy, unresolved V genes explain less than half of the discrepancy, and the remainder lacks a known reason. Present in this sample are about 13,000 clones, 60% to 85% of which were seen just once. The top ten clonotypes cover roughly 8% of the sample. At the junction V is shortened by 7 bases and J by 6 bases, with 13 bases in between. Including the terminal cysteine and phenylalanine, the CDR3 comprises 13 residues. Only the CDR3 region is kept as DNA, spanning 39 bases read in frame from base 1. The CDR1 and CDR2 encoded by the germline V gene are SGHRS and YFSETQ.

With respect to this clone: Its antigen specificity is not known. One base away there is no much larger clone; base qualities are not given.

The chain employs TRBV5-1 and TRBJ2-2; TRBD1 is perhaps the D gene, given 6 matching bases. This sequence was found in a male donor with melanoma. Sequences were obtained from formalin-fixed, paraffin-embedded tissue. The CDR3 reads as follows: CASAIEGAGELFF. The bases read TGCGCCAGCGCTATTGAGGGGGCCGGGGAGCTGTTTTTT.